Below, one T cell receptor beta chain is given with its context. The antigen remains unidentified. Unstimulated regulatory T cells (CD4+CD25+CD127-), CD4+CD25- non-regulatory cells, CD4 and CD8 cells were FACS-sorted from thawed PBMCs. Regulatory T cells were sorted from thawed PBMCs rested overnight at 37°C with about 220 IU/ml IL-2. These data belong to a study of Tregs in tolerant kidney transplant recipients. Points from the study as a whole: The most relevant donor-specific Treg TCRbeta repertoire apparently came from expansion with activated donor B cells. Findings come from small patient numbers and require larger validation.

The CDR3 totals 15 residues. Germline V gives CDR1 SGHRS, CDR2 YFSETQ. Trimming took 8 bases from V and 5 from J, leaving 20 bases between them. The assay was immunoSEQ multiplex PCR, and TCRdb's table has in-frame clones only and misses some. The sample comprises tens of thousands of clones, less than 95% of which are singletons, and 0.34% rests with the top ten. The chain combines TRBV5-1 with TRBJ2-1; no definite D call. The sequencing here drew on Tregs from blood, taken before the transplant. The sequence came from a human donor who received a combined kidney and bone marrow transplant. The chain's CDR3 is CASQLTWLGHNEQFF. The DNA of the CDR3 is TGCGCCAGTCAGCTTACCTGGCTTGGGCACAATGAGCAGTTCTTC.